Listed below are T cell receptor beta chains from one sample, sequenced in a study of blood T cell repertoires in COVID-19. Here immunoSEQ multiplex PCR was the method, and the copy in TCRdb shows in-frame clones only, minus some. The table includes 200,000 or so clones, around 84% detected once. Source material: peripheral blood. The source is a woman aged 55-69 years who had recovered from COVID-19. CDR3s include the opening cysteine and the closing phenylalanine or tryptophan. D genes are given only for firm matches. Some rows mark clone size as missing; the rest say once, few, many or name a class of expanded clone.

few	TRBV18	TRBJ1-2	TRBD1	TGTGCCAGCTCACTCCTCGGACAGGGACAGGGTTATGGCTACACCTTC	CASSLLGQGQGYGYTF
NA	TRBV4-1	TRBJ1-2	NA	TGCGCCAGCAGCCAAGCCGGTCTACAGGTTCACAGCCGTGATTACTATGGCTACACCTTC	CASSQAGLQVHSRDYYGYTF
NA	TRBV7-2	TRBJ2-3	NA	TGTGCCAGCAGCCAAACGGTAACTAGCACAGATACGCAGTATTTT	CASSQTVTSTDTQYF
once	TRBV29-1	TRBJ2-1	NA	TGCAGCGTTGACCGGAGCTCCTACAATGAGCAGTTCTTC	CSVDRSSYNEQFF
NA	TRBV6-5	TRBJ1-2	TRBD1	TGTGCCAGCACCCGGGACAGCGGAGTGGATGGCTACACCTTC	CASTRDSGVDGYTF
NA	TRBV19	TRBJ1-3	NA	TGTGCCAGTATGGTCCGGGGAGGAAACACCATATATTTT	CASMVRGGNTIYF
NA	TRBV18	TRBJ1-2	NA	TGTGCCAGCTCACCATACAGGGTTAACTATGGCTACACCTTC	CASSPYRVNYGYTF
NA	TRBV2	TRBJ1-4	NA	TGTGCCAGCAGTCCCGACGGGAATGAAAAACTGTTTTTT	CASSPDGNEKLFF
NA	TRBV5-1	TRBJ2-7	NA	TGCGCCAGCAGCTTGGGACAGGAGGCACACTACGAGCAGTACTTC	CASSLGQEAHYEQYF
NA	TRBV2	TRBJ1-2	TRBD1	TGTGCCAGCAGTGGACAGGGAAGGAGTTCTGATGGCTACACCTTC	CASSGQGRSSDGYTF
NA	TRBV6-5	TRBJ2-7	TRBD1	TGTGCCAGTGCCGATGGGACAGCCGTCTCCTACGAGCAGTACTTC	CASADGTAVSYEQYF
NA	TRBV19	TRBJ2-1	TRBD2	TGTGCCAGTAATCCTAGCGGGGGGGTTTACAATGAGCAGTTCTTC	CASNPSGGVYNEQFF
NA	TRBV19	TRBJ2-1	TRBD2	TGTGCCAGTAGTAGAGCGGGGGGTGTTAATGAGCAGTTCTTC	CASSRAGGVNEQFF
NA	TRBV7-6	TRBJ2-3	TRBD2	TGTGCCAGCAGCTTAGGACTAGCGGGGGGTCATTGGACAGATACGCAGTATTTT	CASSLGLAGGHWTDTQYF
once	TRBV5-1	TRBJ2-4	NA	TGCGCCAGCAGCTTTGGGCAGGTTAACATTCAGTACTTC	CASSFGQVNIQYF
NA	TRBV10-1	TRBJ1-1	TRBD1	TGCGCCAGCAGCGGGGGGACAGGAGGGATGAACACTGAAGCTTTCTTT	CASSGGTGGMNTEAFF
NA	TRBV5-1	TRBJ1-2	NA	TGCGCCAGCAGCTTGGGGACAGCGAGCAACTATGGCTACACCTTC	CASSLGTASNYGYTF
once	TRBV10-2	TRBJ2-1	TRBD2	TGCGCCAGCAGTCTTACTAGCGGGGGGGCAAATGAGCAGTTCTTC	CASSLTSGGANEQFF
NA	TRBV3-1/TRBV3-2	TRBJ1-5	NA	TGTGCCAGCAGCCAAGGACCCCCCCCAGGGGTCGATCAGCCCCAGCATTTT	CASSQGPPPGVDQPQHF
NA	TRBV19	TRBJ1-1	TRBD1	TGTGCCAGTAGTCCTAGACAGGGAACGGCTGAAGCTTTCTTT	CASSPRQGTAEAFF
NA	TRBV5-1	TRBJ2-1	NA	TGCGCCAGCAGCTTGCAGGAAGGATTCTCCTACAATGAGCAGTTCTTC	CASSLQEGFSYNEQFF
few	TRBV7-8	TRBJ2-7	TRBD2	TGTGCCAGCAGCTTAGCCAGGCGGGGGACCCCCTACGAGCAGTACTTC	CASSLARRGTPYEQYF
NA	TRBV6-5	TRBJ2-3	NA	TGTGCCAGCAGACGCGGAAGCACAGATACGCAGTATTTT	CASRRGSTDTQYF
NA	TRBV19	TRBJ1-2	TRBD1	TGTGCCAGTACCATCCTATTTCGGACAGGGGTGTCTGGCTACACCTTC	CASTILFRTGVSGYTF
NA	TRBV5-1	TRBJ2-1	NA	TGCGCCAGCAGCAGTCAAGGGGCTGCCTACAATGAGCAGTTCTTC	CASSSQGAAYNEQFF
few	TRBV6-1	TRBJ1-6	NA	TGTGCCAGCAGTGAAGCGTGGGGGAGGGACATTGGTTCACCCCTCCACTTT	CASSEAWGRDIGSPLHF
NA	TRBV5-6	TRBJ1-4	TRBD1	TGTGCCAGCAGCTGGGGACAGGCGGTTAATGAAAAACTGTTTTTT	CASSWGQAVNEKLFF
once	TRBV5-4	TRBJ2-7	TRBD1	TGTGCCAGCAGCCCGACAGGGAAGTACGAGCAGTACTTC	CASSPTGKYEQYF
NA	TRBV5-1	TRBJ2-2	NA	TGCGCCAGCTGGTCCTCCCCCGCGACCGGGGAGCTGTTTTTT	CASWSSPATGELFF
NA	TRBV5-4	TRBJ2-1	TRBD1	TGTGCCAGCAGCTTATCGTGGACAGGGGGCCTTAATGAGCAGTTCTTC	CASSLSWTGGLNEQFF
NA	TRBV6-6	TRBJ2-1	TRBD2	TGTGCCAGCACTGCAGCGGGGCTTATATACAATGAGCAGTTCTTC	CASTAAGLIYNEQFF
once	TRBV14	TRBJ1-1	NA	TGTGCCAGCAGCCAGACCAGACAGACTGAAGCTTTCTTT	CASSQTRQTEAFF